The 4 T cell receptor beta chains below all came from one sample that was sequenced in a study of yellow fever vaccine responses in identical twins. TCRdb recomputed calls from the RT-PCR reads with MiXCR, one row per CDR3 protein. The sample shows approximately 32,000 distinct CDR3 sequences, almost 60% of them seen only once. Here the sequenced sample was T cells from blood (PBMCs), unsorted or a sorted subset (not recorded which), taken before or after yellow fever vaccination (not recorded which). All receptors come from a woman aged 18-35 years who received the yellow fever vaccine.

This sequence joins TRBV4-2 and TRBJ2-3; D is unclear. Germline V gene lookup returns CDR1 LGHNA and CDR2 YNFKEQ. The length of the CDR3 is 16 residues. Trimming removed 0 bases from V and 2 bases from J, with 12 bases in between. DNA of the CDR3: TGTGCCAGCAGCCAAGATCTGGCGGTATACACAGATACGCAGTATTTT. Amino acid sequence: CASSQDLAVYTDTQYF.

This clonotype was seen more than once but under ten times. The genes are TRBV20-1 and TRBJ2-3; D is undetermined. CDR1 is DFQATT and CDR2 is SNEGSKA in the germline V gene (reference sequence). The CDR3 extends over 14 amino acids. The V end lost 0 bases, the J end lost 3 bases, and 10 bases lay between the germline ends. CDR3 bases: TGCAGTGCTAGAGATTTGCCGGCAACAGATACGCAGTATTTT. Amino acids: CSARDLPATDTQYF.

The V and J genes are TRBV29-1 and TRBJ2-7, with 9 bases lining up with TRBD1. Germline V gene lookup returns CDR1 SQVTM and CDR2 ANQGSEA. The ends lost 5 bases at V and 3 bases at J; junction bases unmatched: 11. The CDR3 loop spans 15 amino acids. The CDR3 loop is CSVTRNRGPLYEQYF. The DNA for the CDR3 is TGCAGCGTTACTAGAAACAGGGGGCCCCTCTACGAGCAGTACTTC.

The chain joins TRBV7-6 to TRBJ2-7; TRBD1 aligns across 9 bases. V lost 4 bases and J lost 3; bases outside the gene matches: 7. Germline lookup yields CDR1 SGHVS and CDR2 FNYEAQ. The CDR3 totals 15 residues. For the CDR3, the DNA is TGTGCCAGCAGCTACAGACAGGGGGTAAACTACGAGCAGTACTTC. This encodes CASSYRQGVNYEQYF.